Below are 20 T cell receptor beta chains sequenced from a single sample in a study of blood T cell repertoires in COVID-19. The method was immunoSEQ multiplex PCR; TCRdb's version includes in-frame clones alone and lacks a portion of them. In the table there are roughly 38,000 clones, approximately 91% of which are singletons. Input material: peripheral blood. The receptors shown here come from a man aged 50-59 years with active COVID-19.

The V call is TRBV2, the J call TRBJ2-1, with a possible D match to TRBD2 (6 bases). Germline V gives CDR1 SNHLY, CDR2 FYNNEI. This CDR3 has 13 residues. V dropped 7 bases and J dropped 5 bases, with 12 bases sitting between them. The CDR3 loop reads CASTRERNNEQFF. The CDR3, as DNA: TGTGCCAGCACACGGGAGCGGAACAATGAGCAGTTCTTC.

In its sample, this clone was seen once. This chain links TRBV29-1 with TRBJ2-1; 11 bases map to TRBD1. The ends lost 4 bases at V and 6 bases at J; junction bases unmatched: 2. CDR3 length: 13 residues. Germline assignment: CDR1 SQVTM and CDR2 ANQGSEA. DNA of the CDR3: TGCAGCGTTGGGACAGGGGGCCTCAATGAGCAGTTCTTC. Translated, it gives CSVGTGGLNEQFF.

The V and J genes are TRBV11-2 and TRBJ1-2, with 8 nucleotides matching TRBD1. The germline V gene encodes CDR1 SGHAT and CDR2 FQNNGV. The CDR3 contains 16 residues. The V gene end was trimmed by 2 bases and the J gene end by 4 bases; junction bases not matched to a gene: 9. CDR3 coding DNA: TGTGCCAGCAGCTTACCCTTCAGGGGGCGCGGCTATGGCTACACCTTC. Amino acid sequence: CASSLPFRGRGYGYTF.

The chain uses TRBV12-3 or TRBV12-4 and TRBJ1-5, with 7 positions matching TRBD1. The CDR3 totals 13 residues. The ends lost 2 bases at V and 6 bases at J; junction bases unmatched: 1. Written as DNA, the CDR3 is TGTGCCAGCAGTTTACAGGGGGGTCAGCCCCAGCATTTT. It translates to CASSLQGGQPQHF.

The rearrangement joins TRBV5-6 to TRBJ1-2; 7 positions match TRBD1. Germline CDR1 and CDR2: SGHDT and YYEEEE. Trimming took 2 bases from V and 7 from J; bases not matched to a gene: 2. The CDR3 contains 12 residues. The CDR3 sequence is CASSLRGRGYTF. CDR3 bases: TGTGCCAGCAGCTTAAGGGGGCGTGGCTACACCTTC. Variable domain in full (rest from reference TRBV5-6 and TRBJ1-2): DAGVTQSPTHLIKTRGQQVTLRCSPKSGHDTVSWYQQALGQGPQFIFQYYEEEERQRGNFPDRFSGHQFPNYSSELNVNALLLGDSALYLCASSLRGRGYTFGSGTRLTVV.

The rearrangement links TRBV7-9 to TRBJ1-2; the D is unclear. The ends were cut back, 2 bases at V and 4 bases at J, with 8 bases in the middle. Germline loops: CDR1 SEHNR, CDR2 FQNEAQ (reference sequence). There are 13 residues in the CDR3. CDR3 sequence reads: CASSLTGSYGYTF. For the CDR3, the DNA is TGTGCCAGCAGCTTAACGGGTAGCTATGGCTACACCTTC.

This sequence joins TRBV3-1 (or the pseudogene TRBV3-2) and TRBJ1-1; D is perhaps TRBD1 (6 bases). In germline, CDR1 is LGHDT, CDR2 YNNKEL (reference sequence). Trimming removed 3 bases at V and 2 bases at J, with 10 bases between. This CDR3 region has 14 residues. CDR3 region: CASSQQTGNTEAFF. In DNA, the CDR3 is TGTGCCAGCAGCCAGCAGACAGGAAACACTGAAGCTTTCTTT.

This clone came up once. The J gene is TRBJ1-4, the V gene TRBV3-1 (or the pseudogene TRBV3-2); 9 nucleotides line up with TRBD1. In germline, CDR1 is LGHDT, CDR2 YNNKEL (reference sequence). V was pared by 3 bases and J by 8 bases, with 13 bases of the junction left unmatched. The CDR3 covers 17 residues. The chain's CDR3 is CASSQANAGQGTEKLFF. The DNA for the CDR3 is TGTGCCAGCAGCCAGGCCAACGCGGGACAGGGAACCGAAAAACTGTTTTTT.

The CDR3 reads CASSLRGSGDNEQFF. The CDR3 DNA sequence: TGTGCCAGCAGCTTAAGGGGTAGCGGTGACAATGAGCAGTTCTTC. The chain recombines TRBV7-3 with TRBJ2-1; weak D call: TRBD2 (6 bases). V lost 1 base and J 5 bases, leaving 12 bases between the germline ends. The germline V gene has CDR1 SGHTA and CDR2 FQGTGA. The CDR3 length is 15 residues.

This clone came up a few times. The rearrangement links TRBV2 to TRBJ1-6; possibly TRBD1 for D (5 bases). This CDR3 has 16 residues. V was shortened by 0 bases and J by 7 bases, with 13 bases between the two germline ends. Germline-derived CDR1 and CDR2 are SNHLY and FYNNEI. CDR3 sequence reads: CASSEARDVGNSPLHF. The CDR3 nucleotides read TGTGCCAGCAGTGAAGCGCGGGACGTGGGAAATTCACCCCTCCACTTT. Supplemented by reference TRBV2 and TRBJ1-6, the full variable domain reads EPEVTQTPSHQVTQMGQEVILRCVPISNHLYFYWYRQILGQKVEFLVSFYNNEISEKSEIFDDQFSVERPDGSNFTLKIRSTKLEDSAMYFCASSEARDVGNSPLHFGNGTRLTVT.

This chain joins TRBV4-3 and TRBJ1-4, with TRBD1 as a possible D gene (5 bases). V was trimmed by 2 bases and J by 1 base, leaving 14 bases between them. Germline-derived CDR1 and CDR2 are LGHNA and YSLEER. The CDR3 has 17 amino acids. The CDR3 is CASSQTPPGGTNEKLFF. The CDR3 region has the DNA TGCGCCAGCAGCCAAACCCCACCCGGGGGAACTAATGAAAAACTGTTTTTT.

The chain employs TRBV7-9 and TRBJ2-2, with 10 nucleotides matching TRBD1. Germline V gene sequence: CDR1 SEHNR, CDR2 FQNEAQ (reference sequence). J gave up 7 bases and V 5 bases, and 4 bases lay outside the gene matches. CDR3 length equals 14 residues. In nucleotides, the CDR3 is TGTGCCAGCAGCAGACAGGGGGCGTACGGGGAGCTGTTTTTT. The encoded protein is CASSRQGAYGELFF.

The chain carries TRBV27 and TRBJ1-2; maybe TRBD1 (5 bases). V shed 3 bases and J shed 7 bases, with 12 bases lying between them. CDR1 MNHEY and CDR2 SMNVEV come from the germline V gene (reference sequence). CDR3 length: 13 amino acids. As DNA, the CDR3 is TGTGCCAGCAGTTTTCGGGGGTCTAGTGGCTACACCTTC. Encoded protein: CASSFRGSSGYTF.

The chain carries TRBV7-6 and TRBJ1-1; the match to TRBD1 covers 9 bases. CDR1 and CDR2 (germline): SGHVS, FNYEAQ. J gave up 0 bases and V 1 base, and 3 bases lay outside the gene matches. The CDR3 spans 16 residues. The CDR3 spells CASSLGTGEMNTEAFF. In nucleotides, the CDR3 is TGTGCCAGCAGCTTAGGGACAGGGGAGATGAACACTGAAGCTTTCTTT.

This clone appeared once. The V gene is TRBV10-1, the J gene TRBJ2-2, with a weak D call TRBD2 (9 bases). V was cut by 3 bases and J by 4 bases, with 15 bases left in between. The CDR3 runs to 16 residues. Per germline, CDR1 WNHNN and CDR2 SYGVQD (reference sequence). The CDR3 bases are TGCGCCAGCAGTGATTCTAGCGGGACAGGCACCGGGGAGCTGTTTTTT. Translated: CASSDSSGTGTGELFF.

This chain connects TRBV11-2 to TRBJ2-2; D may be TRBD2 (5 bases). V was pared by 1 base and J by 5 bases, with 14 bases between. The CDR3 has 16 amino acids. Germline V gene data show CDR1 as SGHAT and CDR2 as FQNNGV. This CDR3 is CASSLAPASRTGELFF. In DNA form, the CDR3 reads TGTGCCAGCAGCTTAGCCCCCGCTAGCCGGACCGGGGAGCTGTTTTTT.

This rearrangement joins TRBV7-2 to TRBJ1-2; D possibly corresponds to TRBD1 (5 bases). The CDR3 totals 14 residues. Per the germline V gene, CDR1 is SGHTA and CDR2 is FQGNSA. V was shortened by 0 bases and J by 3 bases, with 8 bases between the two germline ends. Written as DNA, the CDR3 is TGTGCCAGCAGCTTAGCAAGGGACTACTATGGCTACACCTTC. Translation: CASSLARDYYGYTF.

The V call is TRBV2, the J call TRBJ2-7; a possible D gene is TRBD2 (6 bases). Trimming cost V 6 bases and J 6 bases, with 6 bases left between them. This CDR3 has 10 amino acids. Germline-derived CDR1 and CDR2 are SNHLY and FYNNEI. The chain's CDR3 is CASREGEQYF. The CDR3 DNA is TGTGCCAGCAGGGAGGGCGAGCAGTACTTC.

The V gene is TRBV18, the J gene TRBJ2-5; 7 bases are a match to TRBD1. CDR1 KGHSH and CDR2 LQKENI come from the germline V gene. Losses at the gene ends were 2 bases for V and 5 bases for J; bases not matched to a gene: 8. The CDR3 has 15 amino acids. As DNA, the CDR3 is TGTGCCAGCTCACCATTAACAGGGGATCGGGAGACCCAGTACTTC. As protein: CASSPLTGDRETQYF.

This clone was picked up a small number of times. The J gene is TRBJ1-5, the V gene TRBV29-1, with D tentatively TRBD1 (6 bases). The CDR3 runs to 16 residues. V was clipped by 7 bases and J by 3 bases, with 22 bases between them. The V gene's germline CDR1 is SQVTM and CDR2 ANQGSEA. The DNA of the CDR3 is TGCAGCGCCACAACAGGGTCTACTGACCCCAATCAGCCCCAGCATTTT. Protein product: CSATTGSTDPNQPQHF.